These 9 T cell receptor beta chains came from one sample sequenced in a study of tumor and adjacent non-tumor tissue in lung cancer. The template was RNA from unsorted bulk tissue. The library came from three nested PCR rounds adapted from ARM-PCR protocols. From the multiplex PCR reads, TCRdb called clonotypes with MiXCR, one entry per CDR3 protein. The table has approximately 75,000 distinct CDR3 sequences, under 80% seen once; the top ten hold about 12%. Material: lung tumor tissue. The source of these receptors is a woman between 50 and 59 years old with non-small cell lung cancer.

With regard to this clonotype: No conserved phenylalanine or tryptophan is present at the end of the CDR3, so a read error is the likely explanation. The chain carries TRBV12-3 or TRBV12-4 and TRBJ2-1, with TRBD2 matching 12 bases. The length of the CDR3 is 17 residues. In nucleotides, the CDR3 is TGTGCCAGCAGTTTCCTAGCGGGAGGGGTCTCCTACAATGGGCAGTTCTTA. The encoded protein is CASSFLAGGVSYNGQFL.

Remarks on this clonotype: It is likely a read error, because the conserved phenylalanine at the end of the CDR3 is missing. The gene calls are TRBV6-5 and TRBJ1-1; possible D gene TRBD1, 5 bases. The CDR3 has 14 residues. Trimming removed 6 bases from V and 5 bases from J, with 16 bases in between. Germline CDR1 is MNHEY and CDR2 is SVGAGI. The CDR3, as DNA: TGTGCCAGCAGCTCGCGGGGGGGGGGTACTGAAGCTTTCTAT. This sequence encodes CASSSRGGGTEAFY.

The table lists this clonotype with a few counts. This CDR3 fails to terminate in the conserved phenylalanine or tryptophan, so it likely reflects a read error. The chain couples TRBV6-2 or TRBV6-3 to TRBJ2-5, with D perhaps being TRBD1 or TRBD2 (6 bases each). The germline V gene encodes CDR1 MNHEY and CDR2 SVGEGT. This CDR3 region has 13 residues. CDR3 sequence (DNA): TGTGCTAGCAGAAAGGGGGGCGCCGAGACCCAGTACTTA. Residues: CASRKGGAETQYL.

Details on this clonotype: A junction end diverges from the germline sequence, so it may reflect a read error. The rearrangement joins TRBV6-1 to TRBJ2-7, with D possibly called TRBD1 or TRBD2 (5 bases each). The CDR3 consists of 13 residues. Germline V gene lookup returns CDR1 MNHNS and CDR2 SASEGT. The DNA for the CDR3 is TGTGTCAGCAGTAGCGACAGACCATACGAGCAGTATTTC. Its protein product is CVSSSDRPYEQYF.

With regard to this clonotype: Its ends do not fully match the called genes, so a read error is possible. DNA for the CDR3: TGCGCCAGCGGTCCGGGTGGGACAGCAACCAATGAAAAACTGTCTTTT. Translating gives CASGPGGTATNEKLSF. The rearrangement uses TRBV5-1 and TRBJ1-4, with TRBD1 identical over 7 bases. Germline V gene data show CDR1 as SGHRS and CDR2 as YFSETQ. This CDR3 is 16 amino acids long.

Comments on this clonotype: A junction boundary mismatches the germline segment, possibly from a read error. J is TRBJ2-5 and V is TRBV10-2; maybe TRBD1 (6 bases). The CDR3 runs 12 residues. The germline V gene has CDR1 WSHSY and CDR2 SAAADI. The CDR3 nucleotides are TGCGCCAGCGGTTTACAGGGAGAGACCCAATACTTC. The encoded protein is CASGLQGETQYF.

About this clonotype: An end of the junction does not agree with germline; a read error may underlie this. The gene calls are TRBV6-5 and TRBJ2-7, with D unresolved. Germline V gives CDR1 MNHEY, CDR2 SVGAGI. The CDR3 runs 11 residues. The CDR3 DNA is TGTACCAGCAGGCGGCAGGACGAGCAGTACTTC. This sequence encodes CTSRRQDEQYF.

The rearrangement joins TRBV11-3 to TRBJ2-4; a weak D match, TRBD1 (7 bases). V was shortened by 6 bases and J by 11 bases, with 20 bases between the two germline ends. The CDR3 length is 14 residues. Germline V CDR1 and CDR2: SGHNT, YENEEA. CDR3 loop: CASSSTGEGGFQYF. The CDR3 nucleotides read TGTGCCAGCAGTTCAACGGGGGAAGGGGGCTTTCAGTACTTC.

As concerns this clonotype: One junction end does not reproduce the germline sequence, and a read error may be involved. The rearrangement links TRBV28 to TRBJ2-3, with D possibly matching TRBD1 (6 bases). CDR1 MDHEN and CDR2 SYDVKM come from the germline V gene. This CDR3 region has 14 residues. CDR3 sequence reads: CARSMRTALDTQYF. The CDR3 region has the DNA TGTGCCAGAAGTATGAGGACAGCATTGGATACACAGTATTTT.